This T cell receptor (beta chain) is from a study of cytomegalovirus exposure and HLA in healthy donors. This CDR3 region has 16 residues. Germline V gene sequence: CDR1 MNHEY, CDR2 SMNVEV (reference sequence). V was pared by 5 bases and J by 5 bases, with 21 bases between. Primers: 60 Vbeta forward and 13 Jbeta reverse. Generated by immunoSEQ multiplex PCR, the TCRdb table keeps only in-frame clones and is missing some. Altogether approximately 160,000 clones are present, 84% being singletons, with the ten largest covering around 4.8%. Overall study findings and caveats: With later analysis, a missense DCLRE1C variant became linked to TCR beta V- and J-gene trimming. Highest at DRB1 and lowest at HLA-C, TCR association rates differed among HLA loci in a later analysis. Both high specificity and high sensitivity reportedly marked the classifier's diagnosis of cytomegalovirus status. It was reported in a later analysis that an Asian-associated ancestry cluster showed fewer N-insertions than the approximately 700-donor mean.

For this clone: What it recognizes is unknown.

The rearrangement uses TRBV27 and TRBJ2-5; D perhaps matches TRBD1 (5 bases). The receptor was isolated from a man aged 18 to 29 in good health and CMV-seronegative. Sequencing was performed on PBMCs. The CDR3 DNA reads TGTGCCAGCAGTCCGGTGCTGGCGGTGGGGCGGGAGACCCAGTACTTC. This codes for CASSPVLAVGRETQYF.